This TCR beta chain was retrieved from a study of response to subunit inactivated influenza vaccine. This clonotype was observed a few times. Its specificity is not known. Whole-study findings and limits: The authors offered the suggestion that each seasonal influenza vaccination recruits few new T cells.

This CDR3 is 13 amino acids long. Germline CDR1 and CDR2: DFQATT and SNEGSKA (reference sequence). V was pared by 7 bases and J by 5 bases, with 18 bases between. TCRdb called the RT-PCR reads again in MiXCR, with one record for every CDR3 protein. The sample gives over 800,000 distinct CDR3 sequences, 20% to 25% of which show up once; roughly 10% is in the top ten. The chain couples TRBV20-1 to TRBJ2-7, with D perhaps matching TRBD2 (7 bases). The input for sequencing was PBMCs from blood, taken less than 6 days after vaccination. The source is a man aged 45-65 years who received an inactivated influenza vaccine. This chain's CDR3 is CSERGGAPDEQYF. The DNA for the CDR3 is TGCAGTGAACGAGGGGGGGCGCCGGACGAGCAGTACTTC.